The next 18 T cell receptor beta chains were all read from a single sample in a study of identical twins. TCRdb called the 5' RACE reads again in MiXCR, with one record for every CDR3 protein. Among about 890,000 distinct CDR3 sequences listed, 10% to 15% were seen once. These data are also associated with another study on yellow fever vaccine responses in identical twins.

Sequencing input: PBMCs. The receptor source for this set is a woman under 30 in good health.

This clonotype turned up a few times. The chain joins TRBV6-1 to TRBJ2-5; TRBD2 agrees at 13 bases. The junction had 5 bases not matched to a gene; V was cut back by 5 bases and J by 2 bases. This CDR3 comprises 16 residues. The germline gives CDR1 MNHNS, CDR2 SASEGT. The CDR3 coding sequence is TGTGCCAGCAGTCAAGGACTAGCGGGGGTTCAAGAGACCCAGTACTTC. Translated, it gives CASSQGLAGVQETQYF.

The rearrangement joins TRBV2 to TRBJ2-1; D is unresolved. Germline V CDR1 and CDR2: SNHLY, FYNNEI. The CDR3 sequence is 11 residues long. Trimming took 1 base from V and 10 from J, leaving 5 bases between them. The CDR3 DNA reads TGTGCCAGCAGTGAAGGCTCGGAGCAGTTCTTC. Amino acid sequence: CASSEGSEQFF.

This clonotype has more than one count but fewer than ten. The CDR3 nucleotides read TGTGCCAGCAGCGCCGGGACAGTTTTGACCGGGGAGCTGTTTTTT. Translated: CASSAGTVLTGELFF. This chain uses TRBV9 with TRBJ2-2, with 7 bases fitting TRBD1. CDR1 and CDR2 from the germline V gene are SGDLS and YYNGEE. There are 15 residues in the CDR3. J lost 5 bases, V lost 3 bases, and 7 bases had no gene match.

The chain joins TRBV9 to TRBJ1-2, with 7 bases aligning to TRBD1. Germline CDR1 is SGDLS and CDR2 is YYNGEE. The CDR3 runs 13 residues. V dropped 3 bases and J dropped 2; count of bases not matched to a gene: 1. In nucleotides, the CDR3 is TGTGCCAGCAGCGGGGACAGAAACTATGGCTACACCTTC. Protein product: CASSGDRNYGYTF.

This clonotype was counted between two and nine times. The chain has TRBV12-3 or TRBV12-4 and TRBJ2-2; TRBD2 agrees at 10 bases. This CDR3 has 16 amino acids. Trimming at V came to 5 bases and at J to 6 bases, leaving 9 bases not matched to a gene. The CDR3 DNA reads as TGTGCCAGCAGTCTTTATACTAGCGGGATACCCGGGGAGCTGTTTTTT. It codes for CASSLYTSGIPGELFF.

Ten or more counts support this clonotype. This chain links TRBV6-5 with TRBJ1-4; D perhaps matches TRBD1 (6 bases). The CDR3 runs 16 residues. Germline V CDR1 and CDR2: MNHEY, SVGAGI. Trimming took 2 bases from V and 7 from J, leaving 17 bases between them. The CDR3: CASSYHPVVGGEKLFF. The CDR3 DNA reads TGTGCCAGCAGTTACCACCCTGTTGTAGGGGGTGAAAAACTGTTTTTT.

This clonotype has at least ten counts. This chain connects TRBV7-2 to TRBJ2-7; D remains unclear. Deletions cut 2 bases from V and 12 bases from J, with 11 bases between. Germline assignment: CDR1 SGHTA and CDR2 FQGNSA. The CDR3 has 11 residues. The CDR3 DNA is TGTGCCAGCAGCTTAATCAGCATCCCGTACTTC. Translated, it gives CASSLISIPYF.

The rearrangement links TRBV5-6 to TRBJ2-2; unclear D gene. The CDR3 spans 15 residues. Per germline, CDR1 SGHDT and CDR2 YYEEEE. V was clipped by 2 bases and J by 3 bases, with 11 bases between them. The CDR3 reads CASSFLDRDTGELFF. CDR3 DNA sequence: TGTGCCAGCAGCTTTTTGGACCGAGACACCGGGGAGCTGTTTTTT.

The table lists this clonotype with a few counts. CDR3 DNA: TGTGCCAGCTCACCGGGACAGACTTCGAACAATGAGCAGTTCTTC. It is translated as CASSPGQTSNNEQFF. The genes are TRBV18 and TRBJ2-1, with TRBD1 matching over 7 bases. J lost 5 bases, V lost 3 bases, and 7 bases had no gene match. The CDR3 length is 15 residues. Per the germline V gene, CDR1 is KGHSH and CDR2 is LQKENI. The entire variable domain, with the rest obtained from reference TRBV18 and TRBJ2-1, is as follows: NAGVMQNPRHLVRRRGQEARLRCSPMKGHSHVYWYRQLPEEGLKFMVYLQKENIIDESGMPKERFSAEFPKEGPSILRIQQVVRGDSAAYFCASSPGQTSNNEQFFGPGTRLTVL.

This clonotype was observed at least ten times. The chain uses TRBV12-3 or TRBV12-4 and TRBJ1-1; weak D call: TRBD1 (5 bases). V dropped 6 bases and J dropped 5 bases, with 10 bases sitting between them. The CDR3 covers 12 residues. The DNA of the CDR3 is TGTGCCAGCAGAGGGGAGGGGACTGAAGCTTTCTTT. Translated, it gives CASRGEGTEAFF.

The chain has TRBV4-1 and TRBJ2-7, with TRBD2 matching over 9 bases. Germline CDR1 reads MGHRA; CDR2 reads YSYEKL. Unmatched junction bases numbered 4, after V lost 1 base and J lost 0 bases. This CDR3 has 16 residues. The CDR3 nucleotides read TGCGCCAGCAGCCAAGTAGCGGGGGCGATCTCCTACGAGCAGTACTTC. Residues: CASSQVAGAISYEQYF.

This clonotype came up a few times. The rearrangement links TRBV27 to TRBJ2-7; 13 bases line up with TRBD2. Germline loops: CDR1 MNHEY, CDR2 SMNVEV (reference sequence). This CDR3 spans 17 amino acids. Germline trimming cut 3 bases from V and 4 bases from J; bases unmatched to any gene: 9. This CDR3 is CASSFSGGLAGFYEQYF. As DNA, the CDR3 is TGTGCCAGCAGTTTCTCCGGGGGACTAGCGGGATTTTACGAGCAGTACTTC.

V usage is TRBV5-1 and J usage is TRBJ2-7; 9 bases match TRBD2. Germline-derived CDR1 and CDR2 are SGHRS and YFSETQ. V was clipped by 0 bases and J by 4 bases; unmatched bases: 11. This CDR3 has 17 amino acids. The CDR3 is CASSLVRSSGDNYEQYF. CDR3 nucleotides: TGCGCCAGCAGCTTGGTCCGGTCTAGCGGGGATAATTACGAGCAGTACTTC.

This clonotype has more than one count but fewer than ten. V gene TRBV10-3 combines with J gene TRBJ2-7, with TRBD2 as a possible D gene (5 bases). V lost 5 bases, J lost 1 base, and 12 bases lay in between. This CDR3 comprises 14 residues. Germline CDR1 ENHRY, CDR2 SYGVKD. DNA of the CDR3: TGTGCCATCAGTAAGGAGGCGGCTTCCTACGAGCAGTACTTC. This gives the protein CAISKEAASYEQYF.

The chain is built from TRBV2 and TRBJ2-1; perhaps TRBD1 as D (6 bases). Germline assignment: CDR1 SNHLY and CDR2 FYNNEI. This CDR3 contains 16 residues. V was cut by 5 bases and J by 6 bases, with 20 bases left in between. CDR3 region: CASSPEGTPTINEQFF. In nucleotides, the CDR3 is TGTGCCAGCAGTCCAGAAGGGACACCAACAATCAATGAGCAGTTCTTC.

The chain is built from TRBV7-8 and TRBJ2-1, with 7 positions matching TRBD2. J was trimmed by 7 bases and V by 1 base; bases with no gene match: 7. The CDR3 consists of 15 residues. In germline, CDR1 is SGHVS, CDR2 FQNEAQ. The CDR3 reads CASSLGPSGVNEQFF. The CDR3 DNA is TGTGCCAGCAGCTTAGGCCCTAGCGGTGTAAATGAGCAGTTCTTC.

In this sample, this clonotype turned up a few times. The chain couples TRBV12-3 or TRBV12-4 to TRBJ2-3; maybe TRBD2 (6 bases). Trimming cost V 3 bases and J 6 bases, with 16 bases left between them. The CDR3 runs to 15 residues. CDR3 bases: TGTGCCAGCAGTTTGCCTAGCGCGTGGGTCGATACGCAGTATTTT. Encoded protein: CASSLPSAWVDTQYF.

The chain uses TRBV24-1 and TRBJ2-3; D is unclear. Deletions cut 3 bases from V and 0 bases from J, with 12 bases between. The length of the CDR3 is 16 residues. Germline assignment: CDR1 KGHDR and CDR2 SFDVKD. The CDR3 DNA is TGTGCCACCAGTGATCCCGGACCGCATAGCACAGATACGCAGTATTTT. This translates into CATSDPGPHSTDTQYF.